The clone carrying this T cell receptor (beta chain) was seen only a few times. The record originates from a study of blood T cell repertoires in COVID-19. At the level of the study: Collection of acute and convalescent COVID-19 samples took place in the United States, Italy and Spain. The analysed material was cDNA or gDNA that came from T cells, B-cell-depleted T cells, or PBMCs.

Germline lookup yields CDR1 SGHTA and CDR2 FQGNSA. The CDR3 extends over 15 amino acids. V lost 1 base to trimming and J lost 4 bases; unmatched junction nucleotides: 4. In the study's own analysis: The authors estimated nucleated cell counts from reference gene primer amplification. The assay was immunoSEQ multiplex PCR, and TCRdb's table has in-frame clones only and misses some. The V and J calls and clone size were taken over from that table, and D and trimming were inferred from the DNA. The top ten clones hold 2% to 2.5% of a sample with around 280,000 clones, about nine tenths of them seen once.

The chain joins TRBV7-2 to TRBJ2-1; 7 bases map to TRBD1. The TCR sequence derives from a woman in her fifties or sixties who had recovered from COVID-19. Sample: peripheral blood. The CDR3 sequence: CASSLDRGWYNEQFF. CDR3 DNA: TGTGCCAGCAGCTTAGACAGGGGATGGTACAATGAGCAGTTCTTC.